These 16 T cell receptor beta chains came from one sample sequenced in a study of beta chain features in type 1 diabetes (dated by TCRdb to the late 2010s). Their target antigens are unknown. Points the paper makes about the study in general: Type 1 diabetes patients showed a moderate but significant shortening of TCRB CDR3 length in all four CD4+ subsets.

Receptor amplification or capture employed the immunoSEQ multiplex PCR assay. All of the isolated RNA was reverse transcribed with the High Capacity cDNA Reverse Transcription Kit, so expressed TCRB transcripts were sequenced. TCRdb holds this immuneACCESS table with in-frame rearrangements only. Some clones are missing; in checked studies, unresolved V genes explain under half, and the rest has no known cause. This sample holds around 360,000 clones; around 12% were observed only once. The ten largest account for about 0.01% of the sample. Source material: naive CD4+ T cells from blood. This sample's cell subset or site label indicates: true naive CD4+ T cells. These receptors were taken from a woman between 18 and 29 years old with type 1 diabetes.

Only a few counts were recorded for this clone. CDR3 sequence: CASSVEQATEAFF. CDR3 in DNA: TGTGCCAGCAGCGTAGAACAGGCCACTGAAGCTTTCTTT. The V and J genes are TRBV9 and TRBJ1-1, with D possibly being TRBD1 (5 bases). The CDR3 length is 13 residues. Trimming cost V 0 bases and J 4 bases, with 7 bases left between them. CDR1 is SGDLS and CDR2 is YYNGEE in the germline V gene.

This clone was seen a handful of times. The rearrangement joins TRBV7-3 to TRBJ2-1, with 7 bases fitting TRBD2. The trim removed 0 bases at V and 5 bases at J, leaving 4 bases unmatched. CDR1 SGHTA and CDR2 FQGTGA come from the germline V gene. The CDR3 has 15 amino acids. CDR3: CASSLTPGLNNEQFF. The CDR3 nucleotides are TGTGCCAGCAGCTTAACCCCGGGACTAAACAATGAGCAGTTCTTC.

This clone was observed a handful of times. This chain links TRBV7-2 with TRBJ2-5, with 8 nucleotides matching TRBD2. The V gene's germline CDR1 is SGHTA and CDR2 FQGNSA. CDR3 length equals 15 residues. V lost 5 bases to trimming and J lost 4 bases; unmatched junction nucleotides: 9. The CDR3 loop reads CASSLGRLARETQYF. CDR3 DNA: TGTGCCAGCAGCCTAGGCCGACTAGCGCGAGAGACCCAGTACTTC. Looking up the rest from reference TRBV7-2 and TRBJ2-5 gives the full variable domain: GAGVSQSPSNKVTEKGKDVELRCDPISGHTALYWYRQSLGQGLEFLIYFQGNSAPDKSGLPSDRFSAERTGGSVSTLTIQRTQQEDSAVYLCASSLGRLARETQYFGPGTRLLVL.

V usage is TRBV5-4 and J usage is TRBJ1-1; possible D gene TRBD1, 5 bases. Germline CDR1 reads SGHNT; CDR2 reads YYREEE (reference sequence). The CDR3 sequence is 14 residues long. V was shortened by 0 bases and J by 0 bases, with 6 bases between the two germline ends. The CDR3 nucleotides read TGTGCCAGCAGCTTGGGGACACTGAACACTGAAGCTTTCTTT. Protein product: CASSLGTLNTEAFF.

This clone has just a few counts. This chain connects TRBV5-1 to TRBJ2-6; the match to TRBD1 covers 10 bases. J was trimmed by 2 bases and V by 0 bases; bases with no gene match: 5. Germline loops: CDR1 SGHRS, CDR2 YFSETQ. This CDR3 has 18 amino acids. CDR3 nucleotide sequence: TGCGCCAGCAGCTTGGATTTGGGACAGGGGCCTGGGGCCAACGTCCTGACTTTC. Translated: CASSLDLGQGPGANVLTF.

This clone was detected a few times. V usage is TRBV28 and J usage is TRBJ1-1, with D possibly matching TRBD1 (5 bases). Germline V gene data show CDR1 as MDHEN and CDR2 as SYDVKM. Trimming stripped 5 bases from V and 9 bases from J, with 13 bases between. The CDR3 runs to 12 residues. The CDR3 region has the DNA TGTGCCAGCAGTGTGGAGGGACGCCAAGCTTTCTTT. The encoded protein is CASSVEGRQAFF.

In this sample, this clone turned up a few times. The chain combines TRBV6-5 with TRBJ1-5; the D is unclear. Germline V lookup: CDR1 MNHEY, CDR2 SVGAGI. This CDR3 region has 15 residues. Trimming removed 7 bases at V and 1 base at J, with 14 bases between. The DNA for the CDR3 is TGTGCCAGCAAGAGAGAGGAACTAAGCAATCAGCCCCAGCATTTT. Protein product: CASKREELSNQPQHF.

There are a few counts of this clone. This chain joins TRBV5-1 and TRBJ2-1; a possible D gene is TRBD2 (5 bases). This CDR3 comprises 14 residues. Germline V lookup: CDR1 SGHRS, CDR2 YFSETQ. V lost 3 bases and J 9 bases, leaving 16 bases between the germline ends. This CDR3 reads CASSSRGSEGEQFF. The CDR3 bases are TGCGCCAGCAGCTCCCGGGGTAGCGAAGGTGAGCAGTTCTTC.

CDR3 nucleotide sequence: TGTGCCAGCAGCTTCCGGGACAGTGTGAACACCGGGGAGCTGTTTTTT. It encodes CASSFRDSVNTGELFF. This chain connects TRBV7-3 to TRBJ2-2; 7 bases match TRBD1. This CDR3 is 16 amino acids long. V dropped 3 bases and J dropped 1; count of bases not matched to a gene: 5. The germline gives CDR1 SGHTA, CDR2 FQGTGA. The variable domain in full, with the rest retrieved from reference TRBV7-3 and TRBJ2-2, is GAGVSQTPSNKVTEKGKYVELRCDPISGHTALYWYRQSLGQGPEFLIYFQGTGAADDSGLPNDRFFAVRPEGSVSTLKIQRTERGDSAVYLCASSFRDSVNTGELFFGEGSRLTVL.

The rearrangement uses TRBV5-4 and TRBJ2-6; D is possibly TRBD1 (6 bases). V was shortened by 5 bases and J by 0 bases, with 9 bases between the two germline ends. The CDR3 spans 15 residues. CDR1 SGHNT and CDR2 YYREEE come from the germline V gene (reference sequence). The CDR3 loop reads CASSKDSSGANVLTF. The CDR3 DNA is TGTGCCAGCAGTAAGGACAGCTCTGGGGCCAACGTCCTGACTTTC.

This clone was counted between two and nine times. The chain carries TRBV10-3 and TRBJ2-5; TRBD1 is a possible D gene (7 bases). The V end was cut by 11 bases, the J end by 3 bases, with 10 bases between. The CDR3 spans 11 residues. CDR1 is ENHRY and CDR2 is SYGVKD in the germline V gene. The DNA of the CDR3 is TGTGCCGGGGGGACAGAAGAGACCCAGTACTTC. It translates to CAGGTEETQYF.

This chain connects TRBV5-1 to TRBJ1-1, with no clear D. Trimming took 1 base from V and 5 from J, leaving 12 bases between them. The CDR3 covers 14 residues. Germline V CDR1 and CDR2: SGHRS, YFSETQ. CDR3 amino acids: CASSLIGGRTEAFF. CDR3 DNA sequence: TGCGCCAGCAGCTTGATAGGAGGGAGAACTGAAGCTTTCTTT.

This chain uses TRBV7-9 with TRBJ1-1; no clear D gene. Per the germline V gene, CDR1 is SEHNR and CDR2 is FQNEAQ (reference sequence). V lost 5 bases and J lost 0, with 13 bases in between. This CDR3 contains 15 residues. For the CDR3, the DNA is TGTGCCAGCAGCCGTTCCATGGGAGTGAACACTGAAGCTTTCTTT. Amino acids: CASSRSMGVNTEAFF.

The chain joins TRBV7-2 to TRBJ2-3; weak D call: TRBD1 (6 bases). CDR3 length: 14 amino acids. V lost 1 base and J 6 bases, leaving 11 bases between the germline ends. CDR1 and CDR2 from the germline V gene are SGHTA and FQGNSA. CDR3 in amino acids: CASSLGGGVDTQYF. The CDR3 nucleotides are TGTGCCAGCAGCTTAGGAGGGGGTGTGGATACGCAGTATTTT.

The chain recombines TRBV20-1 with TRBJ1-1, with D perhaps matching TRBD1 (5 bases). The CDR3 is 11 residues long. Germline V gene sequence: CDR1 DFQATT, CDR2 SNEGSKA (reference sequence). Trimming cost V 6 bases and J 10 bases, with 15 bases left between them. CDR3 amino acids: CSASLGESAFF. The CDR3 DNA reads as TGCAGTGCCTCATTAGGGGAATCAGCTTTCTTT.

This clone came up a few times. The chain couples TRBV5-1 to TRBJ2-7, with 12 bases that match TRBD2. Germline loops: CDR1 SGHRS, CDR2 YFSETQ. The CDR3 loop spans 16 amino acids. V shed 0 bases and J 1 base; nucleotides not matched to a gene: 2. The CDR3 here is CASSLGGLAGSYEQYF. In DNA form, the CDR3 reads TGCGCCAGCAGCTTGGGGGGACTAGCGGGTTCCTACGAGCAGTACTTC.